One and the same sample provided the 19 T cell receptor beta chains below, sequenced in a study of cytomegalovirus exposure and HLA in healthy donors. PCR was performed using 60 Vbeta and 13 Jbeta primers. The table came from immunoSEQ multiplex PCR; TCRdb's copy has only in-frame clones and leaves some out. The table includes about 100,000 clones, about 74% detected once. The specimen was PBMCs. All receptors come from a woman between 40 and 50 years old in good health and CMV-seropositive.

For the CDR3, the DNA is TGCGCCAGCAGCCCCGGGACAGGCGCACACGAGCAGTACTTC. Its translation: CASSPGTGAHEQYF. This chain connects TRBV5-1 to TRBJ2-7; 8 bases align to TRBD1. In germline, CDR1 is SGHRS, CDR2 YFSETQ. V lost 4 bases to trimming and J lost 5 bases; unmatched junction nucleotides: 8. The CDR3 extends over 14 amino acids.

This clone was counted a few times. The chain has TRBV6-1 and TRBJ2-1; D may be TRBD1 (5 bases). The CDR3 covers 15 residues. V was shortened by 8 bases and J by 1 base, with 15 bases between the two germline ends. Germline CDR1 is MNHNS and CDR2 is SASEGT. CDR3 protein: CASPRLRDSYNEQFF. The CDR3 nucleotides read TGTGCCAGCCCCAGACTCAGGGATTCCTACAATGAGCAGTTCTTC.

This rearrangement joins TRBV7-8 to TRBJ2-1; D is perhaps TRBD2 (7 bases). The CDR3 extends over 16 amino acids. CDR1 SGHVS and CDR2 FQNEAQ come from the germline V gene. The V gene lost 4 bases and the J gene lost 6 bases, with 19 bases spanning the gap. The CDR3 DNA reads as TGTGCCAGCAGCTCGGGTCCACGGGGGGCGATCAATGAGCAGTTCTTC. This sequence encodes CASSSGPRGAINEQFF.

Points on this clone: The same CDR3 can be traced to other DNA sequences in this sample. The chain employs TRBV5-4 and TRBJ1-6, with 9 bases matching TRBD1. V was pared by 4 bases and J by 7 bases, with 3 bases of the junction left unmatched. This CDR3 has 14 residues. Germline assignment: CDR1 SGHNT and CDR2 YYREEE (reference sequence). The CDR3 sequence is CASSLGQGNSPLHF. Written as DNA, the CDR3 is TGTGCCAGCAGCCTGGGACAGGGAAATTCACCCCTCCACTTT. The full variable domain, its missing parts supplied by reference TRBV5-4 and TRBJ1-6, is ETGVTQSPTHLIKTRGQQVTLRCSSQSGHNTVSWYQQALGQGPQFIFQYYREEENGRGNFPPRFSGLQFPNYSSELNVNALELDDSALYLCASSLGQGNSPLHFGNGTRLTVT.

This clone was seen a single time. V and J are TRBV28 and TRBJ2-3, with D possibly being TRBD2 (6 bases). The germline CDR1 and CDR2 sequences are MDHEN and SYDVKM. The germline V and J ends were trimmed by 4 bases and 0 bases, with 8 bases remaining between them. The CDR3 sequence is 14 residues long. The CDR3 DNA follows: TGTGCCAGCAGTTCTGGGGGGAGCACAGATACGCAGTATTTT. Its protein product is CASSSGGSTDTQYF.

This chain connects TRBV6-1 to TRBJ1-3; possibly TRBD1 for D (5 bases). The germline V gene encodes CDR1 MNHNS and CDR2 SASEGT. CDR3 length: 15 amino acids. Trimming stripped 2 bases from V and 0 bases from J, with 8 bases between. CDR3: CASSEKTDSGNTIYF. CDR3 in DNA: TGTGCCAGCAGTGAAAAGACAGACTCTGGAAACACCATATATTTT.

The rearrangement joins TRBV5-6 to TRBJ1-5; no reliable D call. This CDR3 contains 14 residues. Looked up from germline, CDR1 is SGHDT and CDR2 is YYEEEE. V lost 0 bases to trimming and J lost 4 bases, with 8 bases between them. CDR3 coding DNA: TGTGCCAGCAGCTTGGGGCAGGTAAATCAGCCCCAGCATTTT. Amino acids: CASSLGQVNQPQHF.

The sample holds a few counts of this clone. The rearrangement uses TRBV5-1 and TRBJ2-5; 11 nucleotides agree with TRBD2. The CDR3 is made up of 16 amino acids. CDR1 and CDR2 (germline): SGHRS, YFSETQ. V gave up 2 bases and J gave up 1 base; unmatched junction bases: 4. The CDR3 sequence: CASSFASGGPQETQYF. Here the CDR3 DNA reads TGCGCCAGCAGCTTCGCTAGCGGGGGGCCCCAAGAGACCCAGTACTTC.

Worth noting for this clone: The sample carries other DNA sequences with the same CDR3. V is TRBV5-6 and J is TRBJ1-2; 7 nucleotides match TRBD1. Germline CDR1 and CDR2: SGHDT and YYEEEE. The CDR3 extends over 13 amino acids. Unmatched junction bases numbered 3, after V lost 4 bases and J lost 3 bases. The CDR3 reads CASSLGQDYGYTF. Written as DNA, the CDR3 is TGTGCCAGCAGCCTTGGACAGGACTATGGCTACACCTTC.

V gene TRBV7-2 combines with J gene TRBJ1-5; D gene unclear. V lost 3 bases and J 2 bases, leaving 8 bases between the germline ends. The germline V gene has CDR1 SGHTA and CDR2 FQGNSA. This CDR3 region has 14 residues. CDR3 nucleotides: TGTGCCAGCAGCTTGGACTGGGGCAATCAGCCCCAGCATTTT. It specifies CASSLDWGNQPQHF. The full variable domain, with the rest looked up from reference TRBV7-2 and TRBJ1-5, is GAGVSQSPSNKVTEKGKDVELRCDPISGHTALYWYRQSLGQGLEFLIYFQGNSAPDKSGLPSDRFSAERTGGSVSTLTIQRTQQEDSAVYLCASSLDWGNQPQHFGDGTRLSIL.

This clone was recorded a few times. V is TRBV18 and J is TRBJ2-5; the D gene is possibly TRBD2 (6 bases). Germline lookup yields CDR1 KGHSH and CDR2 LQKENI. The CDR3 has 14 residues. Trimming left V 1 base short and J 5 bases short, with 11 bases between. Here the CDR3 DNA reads TGTGCCAGCTCACCACGGGACTTGGGGGAGACCCAGTACTTC. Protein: CASSPRDLGETQYF.

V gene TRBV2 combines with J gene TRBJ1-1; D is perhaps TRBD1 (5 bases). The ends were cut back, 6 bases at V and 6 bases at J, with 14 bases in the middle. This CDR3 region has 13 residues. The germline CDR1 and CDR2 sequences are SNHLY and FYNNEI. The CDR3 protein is CASREGRVAEAFF. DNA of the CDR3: TGTGCCAGCAGGGAGGGGAGGGTCGCTGAAGCTTTCTTT.

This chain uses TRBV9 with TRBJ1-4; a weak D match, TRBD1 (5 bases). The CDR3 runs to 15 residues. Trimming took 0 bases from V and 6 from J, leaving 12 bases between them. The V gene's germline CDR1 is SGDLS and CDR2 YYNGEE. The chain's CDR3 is CASSVGGGFDEKLFF. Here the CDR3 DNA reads TGTGCCAGCAGCGTAGGGGGGGGGTTCGATGAAAAACTGTTTTTT.

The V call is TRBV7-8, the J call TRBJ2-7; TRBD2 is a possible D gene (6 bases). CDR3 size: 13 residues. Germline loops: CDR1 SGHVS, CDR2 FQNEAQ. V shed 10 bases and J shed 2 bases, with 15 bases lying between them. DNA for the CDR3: TGTGCCACCATATATCCGGGGGCCTACGAGCAGTACTTC. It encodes CATIYPGAYEQYF.

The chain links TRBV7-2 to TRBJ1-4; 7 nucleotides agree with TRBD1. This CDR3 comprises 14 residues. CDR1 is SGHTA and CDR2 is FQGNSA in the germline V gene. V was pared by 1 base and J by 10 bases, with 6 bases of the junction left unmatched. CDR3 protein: CASSLDRGGGKLFF. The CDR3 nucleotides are TGTGCCAGCAGCTTAGACAGGGGCGGCGGAAAACTGTTTTTT.

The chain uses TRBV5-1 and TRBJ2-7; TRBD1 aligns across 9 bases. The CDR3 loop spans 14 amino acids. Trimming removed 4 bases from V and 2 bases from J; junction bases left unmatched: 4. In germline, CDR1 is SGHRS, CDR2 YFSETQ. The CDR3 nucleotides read TGCGCCAGCAGCGTGGGACAGGGACCCTACGAGCAGTACTTC. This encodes CASSVGQGPYEQYF.

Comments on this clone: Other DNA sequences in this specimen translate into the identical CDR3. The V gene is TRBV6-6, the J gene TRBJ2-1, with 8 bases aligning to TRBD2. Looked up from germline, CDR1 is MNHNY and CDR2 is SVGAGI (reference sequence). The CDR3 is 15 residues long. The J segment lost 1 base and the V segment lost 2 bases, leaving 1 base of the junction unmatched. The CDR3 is CASSYGGGSYNEQFF. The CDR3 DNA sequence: TGTGCCAGCAGTTACGGCGGGGGGTCCTACAATGAGCAGTTCTTC.

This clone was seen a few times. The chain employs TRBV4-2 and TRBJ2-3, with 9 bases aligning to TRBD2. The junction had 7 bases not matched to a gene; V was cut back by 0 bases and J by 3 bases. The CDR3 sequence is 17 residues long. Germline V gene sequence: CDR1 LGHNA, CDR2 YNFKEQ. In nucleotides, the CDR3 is TGTGCCAGCAGCCAAGATATGGCGGGGGGGCCTACAGATACGCAGTATTTT. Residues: CASSQDMAGGPTDTQYF.

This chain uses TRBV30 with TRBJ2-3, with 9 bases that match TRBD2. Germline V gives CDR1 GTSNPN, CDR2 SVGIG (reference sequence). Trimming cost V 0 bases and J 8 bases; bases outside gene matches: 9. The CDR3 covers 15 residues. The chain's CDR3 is CAWSVRGGGLTTQYF. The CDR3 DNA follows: TGTGCCTGGAGTGTACGCGGGGGGGGATTGACTACGCAGTATTTT.